The 6 T cell receptor beta chains in this list originate from one sample, sequenced in a study of identical twins. MiXCR, applied by TCRdb to the 5' RACE reads, yields one record per CDR3 protein. The sample lists 450,000 to 650,000 distinct CDR3 sequences, roughly 9.5% seen once, with 2.5% to 3.5% in the top ten. These records were also assigned to another study, of yellow fever vaccine responses in identical twins.

Source material: PBMCs. Source of these receptors: a woman under 30 in good health.

This clonotype was seen more than once but under ten times. This chain connects TRBV5-1 to TRBJ1-6; 7 bases fit TRBD1. Germline CDR1 SGHRS, CDR2 YFSETQ. The CDR3 loop spans 17 amino acids. V shed 4 bases, J shed 0 bases, and the junction held 7 bases outside the gene matches. CDR3 sequence reads: CASSQGQRSSYNSPLHF. For the CDR3, the DNA is TGCGCCAGCAGCCAGGGACAGAGGAGCTCCTATAATTCACCCCTCCACTTT.

The V call is TRBV29-1, the J call TRBJ2-1; D not resolved. Germline CDR1 and CDR2: SQVTM and ANQGSEA. The germline V and J ends were trimmed by 0 bases and 7 bases, with 19 bases remaining between them. This CDR3 is 16 amino acids long. In nucleotides, the CDR3 is TGCAGCGTTGAAGATTACCGGGCTGGGGTTGGGAATGAGCAGTTCTTC. It encodes CSVEDYRAGVGNEQFF.

The V and J genes are TRBV6-2 or TRBV6-3 and TRBJ2-2; 11 nucleotides match TRBD2. J was trimmed by 0 bases and V by 6 bases; bases with no gene match: 6. The CDR3 is made up of 17 amino acids. Germline lookup yields CDR1 MNHEY and CDR2 SVGEGT. CDR3 DNA: TGTGCCAGCAGACGTACTAGCGGGAGTCCGAACACCGGGGAGCTGTTTTTT. Translated: CASRRTSGSPNTGELFF.

This clonotype was observed many times. The chain couples TRBV10-3 to TRBJ2-1; 10 nucleotides line up with TRBD2. V lost 7 bases and J lost 0; bases outside the gene matches: 0. The germline V gene has CDR1 ENHRY and CDR2 SYGVKD. The CDR3 is 14 residues long. Here the CDR3 DNA reads TGTGCCATCACTAGCGGGAGCTCCTACAATGAGCAGTTCTTC. This sequence encodes CAITSGSSYNEQFF.

The J gene is TRBJ2-7, the V gene TRBV9; D remains ambiguous. Trimming pared 3 bases from V and 0 bases from J, leaving 10 bases between. This CDR3 spans 14 amino acids. Germline V CDR1 and CDR2: SGDLS, YYNGEE. The CDR3 coding sequence is TGTGCCAGCAGCGCTGGTCCTGACTCCTACGAGCAGTACTTC. This translates into CASSAGPDSYEQYF.

The chain combines TRBV11-2 with TRBJ2-1; TRBD2 is a possible D gene (6 bases). V lost 3 bases to trimming and J lost 0 bases, with 18 bases between them. CDR1 is SGHAT, CDR2 FQNNGV, per germline. The CDR3 covers 18 residues. The DNA for the CDR3 is TGTGCCAGCAGCTTTGAGCGGGCCACGGCGAGCTCCTACAATGAGCAGTTCTTC. This gives the protein CASSFERATASSYNEQFF.